This TCR beta chain was documented in a study of CD8 T cells in ankylosing spondylitis (TCRdb year 2017). Regarding the study in general: T cell receptor beta repertoires were profiled in healthy donors and ankylosing spondylitis patients so that disease-linked TCR variants could be found. Peripheral blood samples were taken, and synovial fluid was additionally collected from ankylosing spondylitis patients. The full study cohort comprised 25 ankylosing spondylitis patients and about 110 healthy donors.

The listed sequencing device is Illumina HiSeq 2500. Quantitative 5'-RACE with molecular barcodes was the method used to prepare the TCR beta libraries. The authors' pipeline ran thus. To identify disease-linked TCR variants, a new computational method was used, one built on a probabilistic model of VDJ rearrangement. Through fastp at Q25 and MiXCR, TCRdb rebuilt clones from the public reads, retaining in-frame beta chains. Rows merge per CDR3 protein into single entries with the most common DNA and genes. It is TCRdb's table, rather than the study itself, that gives the V and J calls and clone size. For this sample the table gives about 340,000 distinct CDR3 sequences, of which around 8% were detected only once. The leading ten clones occupy more than 14% of the sample. Results the study describes overall, beyond this receptor: A CD8+ phenotype was shown by the disease-linked clones, which were found at relatively low frequencies in peripheral blood. Significant enrichment of the disease-linked clones was reported in matched synovial fluid samples from ankylosing spondylitis patients. Some motif variants had previously been reported in the synovial fluid and blood of reactive arthritis patients, which suggests shared mechanisms of disease initiation. Blood from ankylosing spondylitis patients appeared to be characterized by a TCR beta motif made up of 8 or 9 highly homologous amino acid variants.

This clonotype was counted only a few times. The target of this receptor is not known. No clone much larger than this one lies a single base away; base qualities are absent. The CDR3 sequence holds 18 residues, the cysteine and phenylalanine included. Only the CDR3 portion is preserved as DNA: 54 bases, with reading frame beginning at the first base. The TCR originated in a male donor with ankylosing spondylitis. The chain employs TRBV21-1 and TRBJ2-1; no DNA check was done on the table's D call, TRBD1. TRBV21-1 counts as a pseudogene. Sequences were obtained from blood, either unsorted or a sorted T cell fraction (not recorded which). The nucleotide sequence is TGTGCCAGCAGCACCGGGCCGATGGACCTCAGCTCCTACAATGAGCAGTTCTTC. It encodes CASSTGPMDLSSYNEQFF.